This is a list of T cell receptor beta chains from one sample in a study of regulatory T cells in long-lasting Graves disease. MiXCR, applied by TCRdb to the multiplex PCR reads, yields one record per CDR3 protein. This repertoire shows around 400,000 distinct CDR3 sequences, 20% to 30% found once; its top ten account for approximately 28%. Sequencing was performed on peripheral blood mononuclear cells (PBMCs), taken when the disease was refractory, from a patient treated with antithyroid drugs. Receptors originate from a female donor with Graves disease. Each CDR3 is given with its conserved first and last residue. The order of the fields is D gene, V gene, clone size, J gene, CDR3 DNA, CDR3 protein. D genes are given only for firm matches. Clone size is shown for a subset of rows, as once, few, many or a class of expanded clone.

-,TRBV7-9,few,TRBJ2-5,TGTGCCAGCAGCCGGACGGCGCGGGAGACCCAGTACTTC,CASSRTARETQYF
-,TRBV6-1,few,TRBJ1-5,TGTGCCAGCAGTGAATATTCTAGCAATCAGCCCCAGCATTTT,CASSEYSSNQPQHF
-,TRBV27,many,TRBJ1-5,TGTGCCAGCATGCCACAGGTAAATAGCAATCAGCCCCAGCATTTT,CASMPQVNSNQPQHF
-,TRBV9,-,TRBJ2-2,TGTGCCAGCAGCGTGGAAGATGGGGAGCTGTTTTTT,CASSVEDGELFF
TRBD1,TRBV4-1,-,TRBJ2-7,TGCGCCAGCAGCCAAATGGGGACAGGGGCTGTCTACGAGCAGTACTTC,CASSQMGTGAVYEQYF
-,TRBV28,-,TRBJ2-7,TGTGCCAGCAGTTTAATGTCCTACGAGCAGTACTTC,CASSLMSYEQYF
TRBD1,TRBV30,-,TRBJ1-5,TGTGCCTGGAGTAAGCAGGGGGTAACGGCCCAGCATTTT,CAWSKQGVTAQHF
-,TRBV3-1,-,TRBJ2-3,TGTGCCAGCAGCCAAGAGGGGTCTACGCAGTATTTT,CASSQEGSTQYF
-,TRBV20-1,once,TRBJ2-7,TGCAGTGCTATTCATGGGGCCTACGAGCAGTACTTC,CSAIHGAYEQYF
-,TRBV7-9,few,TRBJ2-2,TGTGCCACCCACACCGGGACACGCAACACCGGGGAGCTGTTTTTT,CATHTGTRNTGELFF
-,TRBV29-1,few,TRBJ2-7,TGCAGCGTCGGGGGGCTAGCAGCCTACGAGCAGTACTTC,CSVGGLAAYEQYF
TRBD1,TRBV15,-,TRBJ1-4,TGTGCCACCAGCAGGGAGCGGACAGGGAAAAAACTGTTTTTT,CATSRERTGKKLFF
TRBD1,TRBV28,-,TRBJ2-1,TGTGCCAGCAGTCCCGACAGGGGCCGAGGGTACAATGAGCAGTTCTTC,CASSPDRGRGYNEQFF
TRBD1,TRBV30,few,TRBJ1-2,TGTGCCTCGGGACAGGGGCCGAACTATGGCTACACCTTC,CASGQGPNYGYTF
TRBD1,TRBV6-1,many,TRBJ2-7,TGTGCCAGCAGTTACAGGGGCTACGAGCAGTACTTC,CASSYRGYEQYF
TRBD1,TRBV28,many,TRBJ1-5,TGTGCCAGCAGCCCAGGGACAGGGGGGGTTCAGCCCCAGCATTTT,CASSPGTGGVQPQHF
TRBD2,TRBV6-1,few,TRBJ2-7,TGTGCCAGCAGAGTAGCGGGAGCCTCCTACGAGCAGTACTTC,CASRVAGASYEQYF
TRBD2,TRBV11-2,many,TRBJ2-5,TGTGCCAGCAGCTTAGTTCCAGCGGGAGGTGGAGAGACCCAGTACTTC,CASSLVPAGGGETQYF
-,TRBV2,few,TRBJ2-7,TGTGCCAGCAGTTTAGGGCCGACGTCTTACGAGCAGTACTTC,CASSLGPTSYEQYF
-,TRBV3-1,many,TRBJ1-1,TGTGCCAGCAGCCAAGATGGGGCTGAAGCTTTCTTT,CASSQDGAEAFF
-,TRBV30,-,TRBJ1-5,TGTGCCTGGAGTCCGAAAATGAGTCAGCCCCAGCATTTT,CAWSPKMSQPQHF
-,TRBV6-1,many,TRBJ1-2,TGTGCCAGCAGTCCATCGCGGCGGGGCTACACCTTC,CASSPSRRGYTF
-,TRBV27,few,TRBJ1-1,TGTGCCAGCAGTAACCCCGGGACAGAAGCTTTCTTT,CASSNPGTEAFF
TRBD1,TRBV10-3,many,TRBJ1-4,TGTGCCATCAGTGAGTCGACAGGGAGTACTGAAAAACTGTTTTTT,CAISESTGSTEKLFF
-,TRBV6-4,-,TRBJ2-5,TGTGCCAGCAGAAACCTTGGGTCAGAGACCCAGTACTTC,CASRNLGSETQYF
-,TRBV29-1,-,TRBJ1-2,TGCAGCGTTGCGTCGGGGGCTAGTAGTGGCTACACCTTC,CSVASGASSGYTF
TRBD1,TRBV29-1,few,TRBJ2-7,TGCAGCGTTGAAGGCGACTGGACAGGTCCCTCCTACGAGCAGTACTTC,CSVEGDWTGPSYEQYF
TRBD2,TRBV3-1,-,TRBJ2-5,TGTGCCAGCAGCCAAGAGCGATCTAGCGGGAGCCTATTACGAGAGACCCAGTACTTC,CASSQERSSGSLLRETQYF
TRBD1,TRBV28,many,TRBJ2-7,TGTGCCAGCAGTTTCATGACAGGGGGGATTGACGAGCAGTACTTC,CASSFMTGGIDEQYF
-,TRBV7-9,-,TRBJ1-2,TGTGCCAGCAGCTTACAAGACAGCGGCTACACCTTC,CASSLQDSGYTF
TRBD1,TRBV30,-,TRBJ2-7,TGTGCCTGGCTTCAGACAGGGGTGCAATACGAGCAGTACTTC,CAWLQTGVQYEQYF
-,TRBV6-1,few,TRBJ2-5,TGTGCCAGCAGCCAACCCCATCGAGAGACCCAGTACTTC,CASSQPHRETQYF
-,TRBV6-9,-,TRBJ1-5,TGTGCCAGCAGTTACCCGGATCTTTATAGCAATCAGCCCCAGCATTTT,CASSYPDLYSNQPQHF
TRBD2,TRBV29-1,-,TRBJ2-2,TGCAGCGTAGAGGGACTAGCGGGAGTTTCCGGGGAGCTGTTTTTT,CSVEGLAGVSGELFF
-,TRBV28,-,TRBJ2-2,TGTGCCAGCAGTTTACCCGGGGTACTCACCGGGGAGCTGTTTTTT,CASSLPGVLTGELFF
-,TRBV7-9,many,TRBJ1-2,TGTGCCAGCAGCACAGGAGGGGCTTTGGTGCTTTATGGCTACACCTTC,CASSTGGALVLYGYTF
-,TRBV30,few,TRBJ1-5,TGTGCCTGGAGTGTAGGGGGGGGGGCCGCACAGCCCCAGCATTTT,CAWSVGGGAAQPQHF
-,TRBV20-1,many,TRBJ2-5,TGCAGTGCTAGGGTGGGAGAGACCCAGTACTTC,CSARVGETQYF
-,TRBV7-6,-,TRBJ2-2,TGTGCCAGCAGCTTGGGCAGACTACACGCGAACACCGGGGAGCTGTTTTTT,CASSLGRLHANTGELFF
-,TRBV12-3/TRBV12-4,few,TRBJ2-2,TGTGCCAGCAGTTTAAGGTTACAGTCGAACACCGGGGAGCTGTTTTTT,CASSLRLQSNTGELFF
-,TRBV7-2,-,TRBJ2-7,TGTGCCAGCAGCTTGTACCTAGCCGACGAGCAGTACTTC,CASSLYLADEQYF
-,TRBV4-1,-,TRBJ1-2,TGCGCCAGCAGCCAAGATAGTGGACTGAAGAACTATGGCTACACCTTC,CASSQDSGLKNYGYTF
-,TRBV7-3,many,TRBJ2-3,TGTGCCAGCAGCTTGGGACGGTTTAGCACAGATACGCAGTATTTT,CASSLGRFSTDTQYF
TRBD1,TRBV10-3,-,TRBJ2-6,TGTGCCATCAGTGAGTCGATTGCCCCAGGACAGGGGGTCTTGTCTGGGGCCAACGTCCTGACTTTC,CAISESIAPGQGVLSGANVLTF
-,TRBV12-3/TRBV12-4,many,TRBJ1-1,TGTGCCAGCAGTCGTTTTAGCGGCGGCGGGACGACTGCTCGTGAAGCTTTCTTT,CASSRFSGGGTTAREAFF
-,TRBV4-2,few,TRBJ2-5,TGTGCCAGCAGCAAGGACCAGAAAGAGACCCAGTACTTC,CASSKDQKETQYF
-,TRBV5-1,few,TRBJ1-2,TGCGCCAGCAGCTTGGGGGTTGTCGATGGCTACACCTTC,CASSLGVVDGYTF
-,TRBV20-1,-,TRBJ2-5,TGCAGTGCCCAGGGGTTGGGCGAGACCCAGTACTTC,CSAQGLGETQYF
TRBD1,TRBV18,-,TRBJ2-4,TGTGCCAGCTCACCACCGACAGGGGCCAAAAACATTCAGTACTTC,CASSPPTGAKNIQYF
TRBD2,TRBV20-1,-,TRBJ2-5,TGCAGTGCTACACCGGGACTAGCGGAGGCGTACCAAGAGACCCAGTACTTC,CSATPGLAEAYQETQYF
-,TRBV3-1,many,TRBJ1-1,TGTGCCAGCAGCCAAATCCTGAACACTGAAGCTTTCTTT,CASSQILNTEAFF
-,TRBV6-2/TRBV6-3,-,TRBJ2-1,TGTGCCAGCAGCGCCCAAGGGAGCTCCTACAATGAGCAGTTCTTC,CASSAQGSSYNEQFF
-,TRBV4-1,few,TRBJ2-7,TGCGCCAGCAGCCAAGATCCCGCTACAACCTACGAGCAGTACTTC,CASSQDPATTYEQYF
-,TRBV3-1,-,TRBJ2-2,TGTGCCAGCAGCCAATCCTCCGGGGAGCTGTTTTTT,CASSQSSGELFF
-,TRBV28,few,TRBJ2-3,TGTGCCAGCAGTTCCCCGCCAGGGTTCAGCACAAATACGCAGTATTTT,CASSSPPGFSTNTQYF
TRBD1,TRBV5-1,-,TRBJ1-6,TGCGCCAGCAGCTACAGGGGGCGATCCAATTCACCCCTCCACTTT,CASSYRGRSNSPLHF